A selection of T cell receptor beta chains follows, all from one sample in a study of T cell changes during pregnancy in multiple sclerosis. Profiled with immunoSEQ multiplex PCR; TCRdb holds only in-frame clones, not every one. The sample yields 85,000 to 130,000 clones, roughly 93% seen once. The sample consisted of peripheral blood, taken before pregnancy. Every receptor here comes from a female donor with multiple sclerosis, enrolled in a pregnancy study. Both conserved end residues are trimmed from each CDR3.

cdr3_aa,v_call,j_call
ASSAGANTGELF,TRBV2,TRBJ2-2
ASSQDRQGKAYGYT,TRBV14,TRBJ1-2
ASSHSGRVAGELF,TRBV14,TRBJ2-2
ASSLAGKREFEQY,TRBV5-1,TRBJ2-7
ASSVVGVTGLNTEAF,TRBV9,TRBJ1-1
ASSLSGLARETQY,TRBV28,TRBJ2-5
ASSMGATDTQY,TRBV19,TRBJ2-3
ASSDSGVYEQY,TRBV25-1,TRBJ2-7
ASSFLPTSGIPTEQF,TRBV28,TRBJ2-1
AWSVGGTYGYT,TRBV30,TRBJ1-2
ASSQGQGSGELF,TRBV6-6,TRBJ2-2
ASSVDREQPQH,TRBV6-1,TRBJ1-5
ASSVASSGYEQY,TRBV9,TRBJ2-7
ASSQSSGGWTDTQY,TRBV4-3,TRBJ2-3
ASSPSRGTGATGELF,TRBV13,TRBJ2-2
ASSFPGRVNEQY,TRBV27,TRBJ2-7
ASSSTIYNEQF,TRBV28,TRBJ2-1
ASSLGRGAYEQY,TRBV13,TRBJ2-7
ASSPGSGSSEQY,TRBV7-7,TRBJ2-7
ASNQGSDTQY,TRBV19,TRBJ2-3
ASSPLGRGQY,TRBV28,TRBJ2-7
ASSLRTGGGEQF,TRBV11-3,TRBJ2-1
ASSLVRAGANVLT,TRBV7-9,TRBJ2-6
SVEDREREFYEQY,TRBV29-1,TRBJ2-7
ASSIPRQGAYGYT,TRBV19,TRBJ1-2
ASSPLGQGYEQY,TRBV5-5,TRBJ2-7
ASRWTGEGGYT,TRBV6-5,TRBJ1-2
ASSLGANTGELF,TRBV5-4,TRBJ2-2
ASSLQGANNEQF,TRBV5-1,TRBJ2-1
ASGSGQYSNQPQH,TRBV6-6,TRBJ1-5
ASSLAGGGRATDTQY,TRBV5-1,TRBJ2-3
ASRFLGGLNTGELF,TRBV27,TRBJ2-2
ASSRQGLDEQY,TRBV5-1,TRBJ2-7
ASSTGQGAHQPQH,TRBV19,TRBJ1-5
ASSIVLTSEAGEQY,TRBV19,TRBJ2-7
ASSLELLAGVGNEQF,TRBV5-1,TRBJ2-1
ASSGPNTEAF,TRBV5-1,TRBJ1-1
ASSSDRGSFEKLF,TRBV5-1,TRBJ1-4
ASSLGQGNLYEQY,TRBV5-1,TRBJ2-7
ASSPGLAGGYEQY,TRBV19,TRBJ2-7
ASSLGLAGGNEQF,TRBV5-4,TRBJ2-1
ASSLSGARQPQH,TRBV27,TRBJ1-5
ASSEAHLTWSSYEQY,TRBV6-1,TRBJ2-7